This entry lists 32 T cell receptor beta chains sequenced from one sample in a study of T-cell reconstitution after alpha-beta-depleted transplantation in children. This sample's TCRbeta library carried unique molecular identifier barcodes. One entry per CDR3 protein, called by TCRdb with MiXCR from the PCR reads. The sample has 640,000 or so distinct CDR3 sequences, around 17% seen once. Here the sequenced sample was PBMCs from the stem cell graft donor, taken from the stem cell graft. The receptors stem from a human donor who donated a stem cell graft to a child with acute myeloid leukemia.

This clonotype was counted at least ten times. The chain couples TRBV4-2 to TRBJ2-1; 8 bases are shared with TRBD2. The CDR3 loop spans 18 amino acids. Germline CDR1 and CDR2: LGHNA and YNFKEQ. The junction had 13 bases not matched to a gene; V was cut back by 4 bases and J by 2 bases. The CDR3 DNA is TGTGCCAGCAGCCGCCAAAGAGGCGGTAGCGGGGCCTACAATGAGCAGTTCTTC. It yields the protein CASSRQRGGSGAYNEQFF.

This clonotype was counted between two and nine times. This sequence joins TRBV5-5 and TRBJ2-3; weak D call: TRBD1 (5 bases). Germline CDR1 is SGHKS and CDR2 is YYEKEE (reference sequence). Between the trimmed V and J ends, which lost 8 bases and 5 bases, there was a span of 21 bases. This CDR3 contains 15 residues. The CDR3 is CASSLQGPLRDTQYF. Written as DNA, the CDR3 is TGTGCCAGTTCCCTTCAGGGCCCTCTGAGAGATACGCAGTATTTT. Full variable domain (outside the CDR3, taken from reference TRBV5-5 and TRBJ2-3): DAGVTQSPTHLIKTRGQQVTLRCSPISGHKSVSWYQQVLGQGPQFIFQYYEKEERGRGNFPDRFSARQFPNYSSELNVNALLLGDSALYLCASSLQGPLRDTQYFGPGTRLTVL.

This clonotype was counted at least ten times. CDR3 sequence: CASSLEWLRTDTQYF. The CDR3 DNA follows: TGTGCCAGCAGCTTAGAATGGTTGCGGACAGATACGCAGTATTTT. The V gene is TRBV7-6, the J gene TRBJ2-3; D remains ambiguous. The CDR3 extends over 15 amino acids. Trimming left V 1 base short and J 3 bases short, with 11 bases between. Germline loops: CDR1 SGHVS, CDR2 FNYEAQ.

The V call is TRBV7-6, the J call TRBJ2-4, with D possibly matching TRBD2 (6 bases). The CDR3 covers 15 residues. V lost 0 bases and J lost 9, with 15 bases in between. CDR1 is SGHVS and CDR2 is FNYEAQ in the germline V gene. The chain's CDR3 is CASSLAPGDGGIQYF. DNA for the CDR3: TGTGCCAGCAGCTTAGCTCCGGGGGACGGGGGCATTCAGTACTTC.

This clonotype was detected many times. V usage is TRBV5-1 and J usage is TRBJ2-1, with D perhaps TRBD2 (7 bases). V shed 5 bases and J shed 9 bases, with 12 bases lying between them. CDR1 and CDR2 (germline): SGHRS, YFSETQ. This CDR3 is built from 12 residues. The CDR3 protein is CASRGGTLEQFF. CDR3 nucleotides: TGCGCCAGCAGGGGGGGGACACTTGAGCAGTTCTTC. Variable domain in full (rest from reference TRBV5-1 and TRBJ2-1): KAGVTQTPRYLIKTRGQQVTLSCSPISGHRSVSWYQQTPGQGLQFLFEYFSETQRNKGNFPGRFSGRQFSNSRSEMNVSTLELGDSALYLCASRGGTLEQFFGPGTRLTVL.

This clonotype was detected ten times or more. V and J are TRBV20-1 and TRBJ1-5, with D perhaps matching TRBD1 (6 bases). The CDR3 is made up of 15 amino acids. Germline-derived CDR1 and CDR2 are DFQATT and SNEGSKA (reference sequence). Trimming left V 4 bases short and J 0 bases short, with 13 bases between. This CDR3 is CSATRQAYSNQPQHF. The CDR3 DNA reads TGCAGTGCTACAAGACAGGCTTATAGCAATCAGCCCCAGCATTTT.

This clonotype was seen only a few times. The rearrangement joins TRBV6-2 or TRBV6-3 to TRBJ2-1; D may be TRBD1 (6 bases). The CDR3 is 15 residues long. Germline V gene sequence: CDR1 MNHEY, CDR2 SVGEGT. The V and J ends lost 0 bases and 4 bases respectively, with 10 bases between them. The CDR3 DNA reads as TGTGCCAGCAGTTACTCCGGACAGTCATACAATGAGCAGTTCTTC. This translates into CASSYSGQSYNEQFF.

This rearrangement joins TRBV20-1 to TRBJ1-1; D remains unclear. This CDR3 is 16 amino acids long. Trimming pared 7 bases from V and 0 bases from J, leaving 21 bases between. Germline V gene lookup returns CDR1 DFQATT and CDR2 SNEGSKA (reference sequence). DNA for the CDR3: TGCAGTGTTACTACAACAAGGTTAACTATGAACACTGAAGCTTTCTTT. It encodes CSVTTTRLTMNTEAFF.

Remarks on this clonotype: A much larger clone lies a single base off, so this may be a read error. The V and J genes are TRBV7-2 and TRBJ1-1; D is unresolved. Germline V gene data show CDR1 as SGHTA and CDR2 as FQGNSA. The CDR3 spans 12 residues. V was cut by 9 bases and J by 4 bases, with 12 bases left in between. The CDR3 protein is CARSIMGTEAFF. For the CDR3, the DNA is TGTGCCAGGAGCATCATGGGCACTGAAGCTTTCTTT.

J is TRBJ1-5 and V is TRBV30, with a tentative D call TRBD1 (5 bases). Germline V gene data show CDR1 as GTSNPN and CDR2 as SVGIG (reference sequence). The V gene lost 0 bases and the J gene lost 6 bases, with 9 bases spanning the gap. The CDR3 totals 13 residues. CDR3 protein: CAWSVGVFQPQHF. The DNA of the CDR3 is TGTGCCTGGAGTGTAGGGGTTTTTCAGCCCCAGCATTTT.

This clonotype has a handful of counts. The V call is TRBV6-2 or TRBV6-3, the J call TRBJ1-1; 8 bases map to TRBD1. The germline gives CDR1 MNHEY, CDR2 SVGEGT. The CDR3 is made up of 16 amino acids. V shed 6 bases, J shed 0 bases, and the junction held 9 bases outside the gene matches. CDR3 region: CASSTRPGGMNTEAFF. The CDR3 DNA sequence: TGTGCCAGCAGCACCCGACCAGGGGGCATGAACACTGAAGCTTTCTTT.

This clonotype came up a few times. The CDR3 DNA is TGTGCCAGCAGACGACCCGCCGGGGGGTTGGGGGAGACCCAGTACTTC. Protein sequence: CASRRPAGGLGETQYF. The genes are TRBV28 and TRBJ2-5; TRBD2 agrees at 7 bases. V trimming: 6 bases; J trimming: 5 bases; junction bases outside the gene matches: 15. This CDR3 is 16 amino acids long. CDR1 and CDR2 from the germline V gene are MDHEN and SYDVKM.

The chain carries TRBV27 and TRBJ2-2; D remains ambiguous. CDR3 length equals 15 residues. Trimming cost V 3 bases and J 1 base, with 9 bases left between them. CDR1 and CDR2 (germline): MNHEY, SMNVEV (reference sequence). CDR3 amino acids: CASSFSRLNTGELFF. In DNA, the CDR3 is TGTGCCAGCAGTTTTAGTAGACTGAACACCGGGGAGCTGTTTTTT.

For this clonotype: The junction does not match germline at one end; this may be a read error. V usage is TRBV20-1 and J usage is TRBJ2-5; TRBD1 matches at 7 bases. This CDR3 spans 15 amino acids. Looked up from germline, CDR1 is DFQATT and CDR2 is SNEGSKA (reference sequence). CDR3 in DNA: TGCTGTGCTAGACTATTCCGGGACAGCCAAGAGACCCCGTACTTC. This codes for CCARLFRDSQETPYF.

This clonotype was detected ten times or more. V gene TRBV29-1 combines with J gene TRBJ2-3; D is undetermined. V lost 7 bases and J 4 bases, leaving 6 bases between the germline ends. Per the germline V gene, CDR1 is SQVTM and CDR2 is ANQGSEA. The CDR3 has 10 residues. The CDR3 protein is CSAAADTQYF. CDR3 coding DNA: TGCAGCGCCGCCGCAGATACGCAGTATTTT.

This clonotype was detected many times. This chain joins TRBV6-1 and TRBJ1-1; no clear D. Trimming removed 5 bases from V and 0 bases from J, with 16 bases in between. Germline V gene data show CDR1 as MNHNS and CDR2 as SASEGT. CDR3 length equals 16 residues. This CDR3 reads CASSPPGRSVNTEAFF. The CDR3 coding sequence is TGTGCCAGCAGTCCTCCCGGCCGGAGTGTGAACACTGAAGCTTTCTTT.

The chain is built from TRBV20-1 and TRBJ1-4, with a tentative D call TRBD1 (5 bases). V was shortened by 5 bases and J by 6 bases, with 16 bases between the two germline ends. This CDR3 region has 14 residues. The V gene's germline CDR1 is DFQATT and CDR2 SNEGSKA (reference sequence). The CDR3 coding sequence is TGCAGTGCTCCCTCGACAGCCAGGGATGAAAAACTGTTTTTT. This gives the protein CSAPSTARDEKLFF.

This clonotype occurred a few times. V and J are TRBV7-8 and TRBJ2-1, with TRBD2 matching over 10 bases. The V and J ends lost 5 bases and 2 bases, in that order; junction bases with no gene match: 12. The germline CDR1 and CDR2 sequences are SGHVS and FQNEAQ. The CDR3 totals 18 residues. Here the CDR3 DNA reads TGTGCCAGCAGCCTTAGCGGGGGGACCACTAAAACCTACAATGAGCAGTTCTTC. Residues: CASSLSGGTTKTYNEQFF.

There are many counts of this clonotype. This chain links TRBV12-3 or TRBV12-4 with TRBJ1-1; D remains unclear. The CDR3 loop spans 15 amino acids. V was shortened by 2 bases and J by 2 bases, with 12 bases between the two germline ends. The CDR3 bases are TGTGCCAGCAGTTTAAAGGGCGATTTTAACACTGAAGCTTTCTTT. Its protein is CASSLKGDFNTEAFF.

There are a few counts of this clonotype. The V and J genes are TRBV4-1 and TRBJ1-6, with a weak D call TRBD1 (5 bases). Germline V gene lookup returns CDR1 MGHRA and CDR2 YSYEKL. The CDR3 extends over 15 amino acids. V lost 0 bases and J lost 8, with 11 bases in between. The CDR3 DNA is TGCGCCAGCAGCCAAGATCAGGGATACGATTCACCCCTCCACTTT. This translates into CASSQDQGYDSPLHF.

At least ten counts were recorded for this clonotype. The chain links TRBV15 to TRBJ2-1; 7 positions match TRBD1. The germline V gene has CDR1 LNHNV and CDR2 YYDKDF (reference sequence). After removal of 3 bases from V and 8 bases from J, the junction contained 10 bases not matched to a gene. The CDR3 extends over 15 amino acids. The CDR3 loop reads CATSSTRGLGDEQFF. CDR3 DNA: TGTGCCACCAGCAGCACAAGGGGGCTCGGCGATGAGCAGTTCTTC.

Comments on this clonotype: A much larger clone lies one base from this, so it may be a read error. The chain combines TRBV20-1 with TRBJ2-3; D not resolved. From germline, CDR1 is DFQATT and CDR2 SNEGSKA (reference sequence). V was trimmed by 1 base and J by 5 bases, leaving 4 bases between them. This CDR3 has 11 amino acids. The CDR3 DNA follows: TGCAGTGCTAGAGCAGGAGATACGCAGTATTTT. Protein product: CSARAGDTQYF.

The sample holds a few counts of this clonotype. The V and J genes are TRBV7-8 and TRBJ2-7; 8 bases fit TRBD1. The CDR3 is made up of 14 amino acids. The germline CDR1 and CDR2 sequences are SGHVS and FQNEAQ. The V segment lost 4 bases and the J segment 6 bases; nucleotides outside the gene matches: 8. In DNA form, the CDR3 reads TGTGCCAGCAGCTCTAGACAGGGGATTGTCGAGCAGTACGTC. It codes for CASSSRQGIVEQYV.

In nucleotides, the CDR3 is TGCGCCAGCAGCCCGACCCGGGGGACGAACACCGGGGAGCTGTTTTTT. Translation: CASSPTRGTNTGELFF. The genes are TRBV5-1 and TRBJ2-2; D is possibly TRBD2 (6 bases). V shed 4 bases and J shed 0 bases, with 13 bases lying between them. CDR1 SGHRS and CDR2 YFSETQ come from the germline V gene. The CDR3 is 16 amino acids.

V gene TRBV6-1 combines with J gene TRBJ1-2; 10 bases are a match to TRBD1. CDR1 and CDR2 (germline): MNHNS, SASEGT. The V gene end was trimmed by 2 bases and the J gene end by 7 bases; junction bases not matched to a gene: 13. The CDR3 totals 17 residues. CDR3 sequence: CASSESPLDRGLRGYTF. In DNA form, the CDR3 reads TGTGCCAGCAGTGAATCACCCTTGGACAGGGGGTTGCGTGGCTACACCTTC.

This clonotype was observed at least ten times. The V call is TRBV20-1, the J call TRBJ1-4; 7 bases line up with TRBD1. This CDR3 region has 15 residues. The V and J ends lost 5 bases and 3 bases, in that order; junction bases with no gene match: 9. Germline V gene sequence: CDR1 DFQATT, CDR2 SNEGSKA (reference sequence). The CDR3 nucleotides are TGCAGTGCTGGTGTAGGGGGCCATCCTAATGAAAAACTGTTTTTT. Amino acids: CSAGVGGHPNEKLFF.

This clonotype has only a few counts. The chain links TRBV5-1 to TRBJ2-1, with D possibly TRBD2 on 6 matching bases. The CDR3 has 15 amino acids. V dropped 0 bases and J dropped 7 bases, with 14 bases sitting between them. Germline V lookup: CDR1 SGHRS, CDR2 YFSETQ. The DNA of the CDR3 is TGCGCCAGCAGCTTGGGGCAGGGACTTGAAAATGAGCAGTTCTTC. Translated: CASSLGQGLENEQFF.

This clonotype showed up many times. The chain couples TRBV20-1 to TRBJ2-1; D unresolved. With 3 bases removed from V and 0 bases from J, the gap between germline ends came to 12 bases. Germline lookup yields CDR1 DFQATT and CDR2 SNEGSKA (reference sequence). There are 15 residues in the CDR3. The CDR3 protein is CSARSGSNSYNEQFF. CDR3 bases: TGCAGTGCTAGGTCCGGATCCAACTCCTACAATGAGCAGTTCTTC.

This clonotype was seen a handful of times. V usage is TRBV2 and J usage is TRBJ2-7; D perhaps matches TRBD1 (6 bases). This CDR3 has 11 amino acids. The germline CDR1 and CDR2 sequences are SNHLY and FYNNEI. Trimming stripped 9 bases from V and 11 bases from J, with 17 bases between. As DNA, the CDR3 is TGTGCCAGTCATTCTACAGGGTCTAAGTACGTC. It encodes CASHSTGSKYV.

At least ten counts were recorded for this clonotype. The chain has TRBV30 and TRBJ2-2; a possible D gene is TRBD2 (5 bases). Trimming removed 3 bases from V and 0 bases from J, with 17 bases in between. The length of the CDR3 is 17 residues. Germline CDR1 is GTSNPN and CDR2 is SVGIG (reference sequence). This CDR3 reads CAWRGRALAANTGELFF. The CDR3 bases are TGTGCCTGGAGGGGTAGGGCTCTAGCTGCGAACACCGGGGAGCTGTTTTTT. Drawing the rest from reference TRBV30 and TRBJ2-2, the complete variable domain is SQTIHQWPATLVQPVGSPLSLECTVEGTSNPNLYWYRQAAGRGLQLLFYSVGIGQISSEVPQNLSASRPQDRQFILSSKKLLLSDSGFYLCAWRGRALAANTGELFFGEGSRLTVL.

This clonotype was recorded at least ten times. DNA of the CDR3: TGTGCCAGCAGTCGATCGGCCGGGGAGCTGTTTTTT. As protein: CASSRSAGELFF. This chain uses TRBV27 with TRBJ2-2, with D unclear. The germline gives CDR1 MNHEY, CDR2 SMNVEV (reference sequence). The CDR3 has 12 residues. Between the trimmed V and J ends, which lost 5 bases and 6 bases, there was a span of 7 bases.

This clonotype has just a few counts. The chain couples TRBV20-1 to TRBJ1-2; possible D gene TRBD1, 5 bases. CDR3 size: 14 residues. Trimming stripped 0 bases from V and 6 bases from J, with 14 bases between. CDR1 and CDR2 from the germline V gene are DFQATT and SNEGSKA (reference sequence). CDR3 coding DNA: TGCAGTGCTAGAGAATCCCGCAGGGTAAATGGCTACACCTTC. As protein: CSARESRRVNGYTF.